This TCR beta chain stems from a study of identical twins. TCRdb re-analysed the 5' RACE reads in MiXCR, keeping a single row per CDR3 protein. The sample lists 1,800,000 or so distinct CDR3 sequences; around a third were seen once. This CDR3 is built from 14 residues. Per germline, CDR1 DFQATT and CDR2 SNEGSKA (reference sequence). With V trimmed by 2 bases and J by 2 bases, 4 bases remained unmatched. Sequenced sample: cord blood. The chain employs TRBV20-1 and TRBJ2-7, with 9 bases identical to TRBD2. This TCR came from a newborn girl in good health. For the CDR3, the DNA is TGCAGTGCTAGAAGACTAGCGGAGACCTACGAGCAGTACTTC. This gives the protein CSARRLAETYEQYF.